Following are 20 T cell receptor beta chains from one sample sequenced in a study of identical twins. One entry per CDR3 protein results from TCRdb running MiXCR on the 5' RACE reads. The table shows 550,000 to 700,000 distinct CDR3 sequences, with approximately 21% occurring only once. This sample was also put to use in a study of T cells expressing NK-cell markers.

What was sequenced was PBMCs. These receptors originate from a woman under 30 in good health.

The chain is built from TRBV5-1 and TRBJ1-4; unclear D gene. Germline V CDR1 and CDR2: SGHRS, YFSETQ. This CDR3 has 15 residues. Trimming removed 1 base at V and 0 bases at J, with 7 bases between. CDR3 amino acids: CASSLRGTTNEKLFF. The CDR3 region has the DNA TGCGCCAGCAGCTTGAGAGGTACAACTAATGAAAAACTGTTTTTT.

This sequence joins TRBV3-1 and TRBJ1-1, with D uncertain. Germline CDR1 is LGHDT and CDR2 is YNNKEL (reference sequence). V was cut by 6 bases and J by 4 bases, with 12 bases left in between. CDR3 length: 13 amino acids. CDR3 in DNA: TGTGCCAGCAGGAGGATGGAGGGCACTGAAGCTTTCTTT. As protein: CASRRMEGTEAFF.

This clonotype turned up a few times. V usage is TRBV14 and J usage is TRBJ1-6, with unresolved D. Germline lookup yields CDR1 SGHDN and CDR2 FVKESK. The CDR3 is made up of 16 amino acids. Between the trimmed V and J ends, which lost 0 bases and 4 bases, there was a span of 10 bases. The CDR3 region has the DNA TGTGCCAGCAGCCAAGATTCGTACCAGTATAATTCACCCCTCCACTTT. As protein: CASSQDSYQYNSPLHF.

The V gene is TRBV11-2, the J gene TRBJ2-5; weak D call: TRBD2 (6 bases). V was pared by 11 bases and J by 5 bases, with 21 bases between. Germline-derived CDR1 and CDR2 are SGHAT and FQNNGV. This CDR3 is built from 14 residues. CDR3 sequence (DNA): TGTGCCGTCTTCGATGCCTCCCGGGGGGAGACCCAGTACTTC. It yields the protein CAVFDASRGETQYF.

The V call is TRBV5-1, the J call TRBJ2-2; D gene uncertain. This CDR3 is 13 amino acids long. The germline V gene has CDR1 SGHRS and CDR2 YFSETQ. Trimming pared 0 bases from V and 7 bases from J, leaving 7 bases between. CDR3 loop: CASSLGFSGELFF. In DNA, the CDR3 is TGCGCCAGCAGCTTGGGCTTCAGCGGGGAGCTGTTTTTT.

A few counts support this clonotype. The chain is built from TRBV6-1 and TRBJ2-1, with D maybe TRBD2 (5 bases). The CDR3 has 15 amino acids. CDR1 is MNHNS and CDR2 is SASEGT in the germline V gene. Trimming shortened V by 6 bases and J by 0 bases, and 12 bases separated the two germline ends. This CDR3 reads CASRVGLSSYNEQFF. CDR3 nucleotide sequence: TGTGCCAGCAGAGTAGGACTCAGCTCCTACAATGAGCAGTTCTTC.

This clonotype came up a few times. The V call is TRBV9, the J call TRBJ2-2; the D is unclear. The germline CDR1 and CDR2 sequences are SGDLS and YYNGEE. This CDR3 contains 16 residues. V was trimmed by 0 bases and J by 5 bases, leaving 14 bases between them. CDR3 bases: TGTGCCAGCAGCGTAGCTCCTCTGACTCCTACCGGGGAGCTGTTTTTT. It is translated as CASSVAPLTPTGELFF. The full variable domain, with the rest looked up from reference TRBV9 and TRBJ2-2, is DSGVTQTPKHLITATGQRVTLRCSPRSGDLSVYWYQQSLDQGLQFLIQYYNGEERAKGNILERFSAQQFPDLHSELNLSSLELGDSALYFCASSVAPLTPTGELFFGEGSRLTVL.

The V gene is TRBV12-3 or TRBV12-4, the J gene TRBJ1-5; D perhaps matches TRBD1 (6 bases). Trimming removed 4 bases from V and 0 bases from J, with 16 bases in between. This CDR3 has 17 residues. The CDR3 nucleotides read TGTGCCAGCAGTTCCCCGGACAGCCTCTATAGCAATCAGCCCCAGCATTTT. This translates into CASSSPDSLYSNQPQHF.

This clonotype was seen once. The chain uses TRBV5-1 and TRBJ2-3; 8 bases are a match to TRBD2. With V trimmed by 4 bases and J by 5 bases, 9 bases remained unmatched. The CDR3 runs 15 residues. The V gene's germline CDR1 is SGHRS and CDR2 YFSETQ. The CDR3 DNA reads TGCGCCAGCAGCCTCTCGCCGGGGGGGGAAGATACGCAGTATTTT. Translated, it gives CASSLSPGGEDTQYF.

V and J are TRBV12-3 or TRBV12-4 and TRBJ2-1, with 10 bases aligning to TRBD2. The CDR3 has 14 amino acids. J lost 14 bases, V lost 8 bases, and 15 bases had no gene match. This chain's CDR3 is CASQKGGLAAHEFF. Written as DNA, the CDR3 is TGTGCCAGCCAAAAGGGAGGACTAGCGGCTCATGAGTTCTTC.

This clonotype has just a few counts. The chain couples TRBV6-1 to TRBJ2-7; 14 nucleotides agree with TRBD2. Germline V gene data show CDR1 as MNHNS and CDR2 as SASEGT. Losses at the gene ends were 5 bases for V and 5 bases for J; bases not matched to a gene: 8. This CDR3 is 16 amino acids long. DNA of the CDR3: TGTGCCAGCAGTAATCCGGGACTAGCGGGAGTGAACGAGCAGTACTTC. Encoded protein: CASSNPGLAGVNEQYF.

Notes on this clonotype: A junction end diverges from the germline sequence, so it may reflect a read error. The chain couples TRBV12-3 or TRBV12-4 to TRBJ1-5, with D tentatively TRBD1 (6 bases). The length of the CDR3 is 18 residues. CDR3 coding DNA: TGTGCCTGCAGTTTGGGACGCCCCGGGGGGCATAGCAATCAGCCCCAGCATTTT. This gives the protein CACSLGRPGGHSNQPQHF.

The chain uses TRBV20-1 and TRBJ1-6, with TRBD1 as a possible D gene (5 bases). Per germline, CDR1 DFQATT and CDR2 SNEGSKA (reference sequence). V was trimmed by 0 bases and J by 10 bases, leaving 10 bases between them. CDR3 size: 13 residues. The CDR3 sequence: CSAREHRNSPLHF. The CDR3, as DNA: TGCAGTGCTAGAGAACACAGGAACTCACCCCTCCACTTT.

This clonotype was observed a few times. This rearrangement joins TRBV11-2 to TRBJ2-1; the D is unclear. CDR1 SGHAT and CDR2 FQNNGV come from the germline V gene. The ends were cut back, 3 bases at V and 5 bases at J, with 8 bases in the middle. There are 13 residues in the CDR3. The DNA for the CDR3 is TGTGCCAGCAGCTTTGTCCGGAACAATGAGCAGTTCTTC. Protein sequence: CASSFVRNNEQFF.

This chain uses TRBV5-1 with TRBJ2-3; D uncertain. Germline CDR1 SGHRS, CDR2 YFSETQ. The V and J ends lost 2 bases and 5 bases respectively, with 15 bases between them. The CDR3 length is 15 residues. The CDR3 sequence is CASSLRFGVRDTQYF. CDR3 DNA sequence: TGCGCCAGCAGCTTACGTTTTGGGGTCAGAGATACGCAGTATTTT.

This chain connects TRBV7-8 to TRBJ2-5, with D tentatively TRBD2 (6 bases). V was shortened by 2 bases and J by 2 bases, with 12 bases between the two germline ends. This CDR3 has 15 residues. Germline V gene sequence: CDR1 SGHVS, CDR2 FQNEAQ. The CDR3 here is CASSLTSGLQETQYF. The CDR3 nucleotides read TGTGCCAGCAGCTTAACCAGCGGGCTACAAGAGACCCAGTACTTC.

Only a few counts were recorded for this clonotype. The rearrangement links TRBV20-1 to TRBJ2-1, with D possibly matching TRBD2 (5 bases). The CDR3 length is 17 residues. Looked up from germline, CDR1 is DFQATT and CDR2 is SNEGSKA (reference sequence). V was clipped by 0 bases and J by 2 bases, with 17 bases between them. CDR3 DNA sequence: TGCAGTGCTAGAGATGCTAGCCAGGTCCCCCCCTACAATGAGCAGTTCTTC. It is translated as CSARDASQVPPYNEQFF.

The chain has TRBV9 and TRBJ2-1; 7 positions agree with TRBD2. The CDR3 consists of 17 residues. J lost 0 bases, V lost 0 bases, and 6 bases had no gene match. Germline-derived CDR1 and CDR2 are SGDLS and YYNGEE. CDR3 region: CASSVDRAGSSYNEQFF. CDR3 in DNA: TGTGCCAGCAGCGTAGATCGAGCGGGGAGCTCCTACAATGAGCAGTTCTTC. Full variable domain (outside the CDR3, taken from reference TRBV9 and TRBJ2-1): DSGVTQTPKHLITATGQRVTLRCSPRSGDLSVYWYQQSLDQGLQFLIQYYNGEERAKGNILERFSAQQFPDLHSELNLSSLELGDSALYFCASSVDRAGSSYNEQFFGPGTRLTVL.

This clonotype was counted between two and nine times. The CDR3 DNA sequence: TGTGCCAGCAGTTCAACGACGGTGAACACTGAAGCTTTCTTT. Encoded protein: CASSSTTVNTEAFF. The gene calls are TRBV12-3 or TRBV12-4 and TRBJ1-1; no definite D call. Trimming removed 4 bases at V and 0 bases at J, with 9 bases between. The CDR3 runs 14 residues.

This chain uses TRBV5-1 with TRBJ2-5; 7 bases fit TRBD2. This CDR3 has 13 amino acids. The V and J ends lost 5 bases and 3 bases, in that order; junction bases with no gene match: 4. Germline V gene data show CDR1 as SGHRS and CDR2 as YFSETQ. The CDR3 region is CASRASGEETQYF. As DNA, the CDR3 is TGCGCCAGCAGGGCTAGCGGAGAAGAGACCCAGTACTTC.